The present T cell receptor beta chain was sequenced within a study of T cells in localized non-small cell lung cancer. Here immunoSEQ multiplex PCR was the method, and the copy in TCRdb shows in-frame clones only, minus some. The sample includes tens of thousands of clones, 86% of them seen just once. About this clone: Its antigen is currently unknown.

V gave up 6 bases and J gave up 3 bases, with 15 bases separating them. Germline CDR1 is MNHNY and CDR2 is SVGAGI (reference sequence). The CDR3 covers 15 residues. Study-wide points: Researchers found a median approximately 50 of the top 100 tumor clones in adjacent lung.

The chain joins TRBV6-6 to TRBJ2-4; D is perhaps TRBD2 (7 bases). This sequence originates from a woman aged 40 to 75 with stage I lung adenocarcinoma. The material sequenced was peripheral blood, taken before any cancer treatment. The CDR3 reads CASRLSGGSKNIQYF. The CDR3 region has the DNA TGTGCCAGCAGGTTGTCGGGGGGCAGCAAAAACATTCAGTACTTC.